These 15 T cell receptor beta chains came from one sample sequenced in a study of blood T cell repertoires in COVID-19. The method was immunoSEQ multiplex PCR; TCRdb's version includes in-frame clones alone and lacks a portion of them. The sample includes more than 10,000 clones, 60% to 80% of them seen just once. The sample taken for sequencing was peripheral blood. Source of these receptors: a human donor in a cohort sampled during active COVID-19.

This rearrangement joins TRBV20-1 to TRBJ2-1; 15 nucleotides align to TRBD2. Looked up from germline, CDR1 is DFQATT and CDR2 is SNEGSKA (reference sequence). Trimming removed 3 bases from V and 8 bases from J; junction bases left unmatched: 14. This CDR3 has 18 residues. Written as DNA, the CDR3 is TGCAGTGCTAGTCTGCCCGGGACTAGCGGGGGGTTTTCGGATGAGCAGTTCTTC. Translating it yields CSASLPGTSGGFSDEQFF.

As concerns this clone: At one of its ends the junction is not consistent with the germline gene, which may arise from a read error. The chain carries TRBV14 and TRBJ2-7; TRBD1 matches 10 bases. This CDR3 spans 19 amino acids. Germline V lookup: CDR1 SGHDN, CDR2 FVKESK. For the CDR3, the DNA is TGTGCCAGCAGCCAATCCAACCTTACGACAGGGGGCGTCCTCTACGGGCAGTACTTC. As protein: CASSQSNLTTGGVLYGQYF.

The V call is TRBV5-8, the J call TRBJ1-4; 8 nucleotides agree with TRBD1. V shed 5 bases, J shed 3 bases, and the junction held 3 bases outside the gene matches. The CDR3 runs to 14 residues. In germline, CDR1 is SGHTS, CDR2 YDEGEE. Here the CDR3 DNA reads TGTGCCAGCAGACAGACAGGGGCTAATGAAAAACTGTTTTTT. Translating gives CASRQTGANEKLFF.

This rearrangement joins TRBV7-2 to TRBJ2-1; 7 bases line up with TRBD2. Germline trimming cut 3 bases from V and 10 bases from J; bases unmatched to any gene: 3. The CDR3 runs to 12 residues. Per the germline V gene, CDR1 is SGHTA and CDR2 is FQGNSA. This CDR3 reads CASSLWGGEQFF. CDR3 in DNA: TGTGCCAGCAGCTTGTGGGGGGGGGAGCAGTTCTTC.

By sample fraction, this clone is medium-sized. This chain uses TRBV9 with TRBJ2-7, with a weak D call TRBD2 (6 bases). Germline V lookup: CDR1 SGDLS, CDR2 YYNGEE. V shed 3 bases and J shed 7 bases, with 20 bases lying between them. The CDR3 runs 15 residues. CDR3 sequence: CASSAPGRTFGEQYF. The CDR3 nucleotides are TGTGCCAGCAGCGCTCCCGGGAGAACTTTTGGGGAGCAGTACTTC.

This rearrangement joins TRBV5-1 to TRBJ1-2; no clear D gene. V lost 0 bases, J lost 3 bases, and 9 bases lay in between. The germline V gene has CDR1 SGHRS and CDR2 YFSETQ. This CDR3 has 14 residues. CDR3 in DNA: TGCGCCAGCAGCTTGGGGGCTATGGACTATGGCTACACCTTC. Residues: CASSLGAMDYGYTF.

This clone was picked up a small number of times. The CDR3 reads CASSLRLNTQYF. DNA of the CDR3: TGTGCCAGCAGTTTGCGTTTGAATACGCAGTATTTT. The V gene is TRBV28, the J gene TRBJ2-3, with no clear D. Trimming removed 3 bases at V and 7 bases at J, with 8 bases between. The CDR3 totals 12 residues. Germline V CDR1 and CDR2: MDHEN, SYDVKM. Full variable domain (outside the CDR3, taken from reference TRBV28 and TRBJ2-3): DVKVTQSSRYLVKRTGEKVFLECVQDMDHENMFWYRQDPGLGLRLIYFSYDVKMKEKGDIPEGYSVSREKKERFSLILESASTNQTSMYLCASSLRLNTQYFGPGTRLTVL.

The chain links TRBV7-7 to TRBJ2-7, with 9 bases identical to TRBD1. The CDR3 length is 13 residues. Germline loops: CDR1 SSHAT, CDR2 FNYEAQ (reference sequence). V lost 5 bases and J lost 6; bases outside the gene matches: 5. The CDR3 sequence: CASSLDRGSEQYF. The CDR3 DNA follows: TGTGCCAGCAGCCTAGACAGGGGGTCCGAGCAGTACTTC.

V and J are TRBV20-1 and TRBJ2-5, with D hard to call. V dropped 6 bases and J dropped 14 bases, with 10 bases sitting between them. Germline values: CDR1 DFQATT, CDR2 SNEGSKA (reference sequence). CDR3 length equals 8 residues. The CDR3 bases are TGCAGTGCCCCCGGCGGATACTTC. This sequence encodes CSAPGGYF.

V usage is TRBV2 and J usage is TRBJ2-4, with TRBD2 identical over 7 bases. The germline CDR1 and CDR2 sequences are SNHLY and FYNNEI. The length of the CDR3 is 12 residues. J gave up 14 bases and V 4 bases, and 8 bases lay outside the gene matches. CDR3 sequence reads: CASSGSVGREYF. The CDR3 nucleotides are TGTGCCAGCAGTGGCTCGGTGGGGAGGGAGTACTTC.

The gene calls are TRBV3-1 (or the pseudogene TRBV3-2) and TRBJ2-1; 8 bases line up with TRBD2. Germline V lookup: CDR1 LGHDT, CDR2 YNNKEL (reference sequence). The V and J ends lost 1 base and 16 bases, in that order; junction bases with no gene match: 6. The CDR3 extends over 12 amino acids. The CDR3 protein is CASSQGSGGPFF. Written as DNA, the CDR3 is TGTGCCAGCAGCCAAGGATCGGGGGGGCCTTTCTTC.

This sequence joins TRBV11-2 and TRBJ2-1, with 8 bases lining up with TRBD1. The V and J ends lost 3 bases and 8 bases, in that order; junction bases with no gene match: 18. Germline-derived CDR1 and CDR2 are SGHAT and FQNNGV. CDR3 length: 18 amino acids. Here the CDR3 DNA reads TGTGCCAGCAGCTTTCGTACCCGCCGGGACAGGCGGTTTGATGAGCAGTTCTTC. Protein sequence: CASSFRTRRDRRFDEQFF.

This clone was picked up a small number of times. The V gene is TRBV27, the J gene TRBJ2-7, with TRBD2 identical over 12 bases. Germline CDR1 is MNHEY and CDR2 is SMNVEV (reference sequence). Trimming cost V 6 bases and J 6 bases; bases outside gene matches: 12. This CDR3 contains 16 residues. The CDR3 loop is CASRPLLAGGPVEQYF. CDR3 DNA sequence: TGTGCCAGCAGGCCCCTTCTAGCGGGGGGGCCTGTCGAGCAGTACTTC.

J is TRBJ1-5 and V is TRBV9; D possibly corresponds to TRBD1 (5 bases). Trimming cost V 0 bases and J 6 bases, with 7 bases left between them. Germline V gene data show CDR1 as SGDLS and CDR2 as YYNGEE. The CDR3 is 13 residues long. CDR3: CASSVGGGQPQHF. The CDR3, as DNA: TGTGCCAGCAGCGTAGGGGGGGGTCAGCCCCAGCATTTT.

The chain employs TRBV18 and TRBJ1-2; possibly TRBD1 for D (5 bases). V lost 4 bases and J lost 1, with 10 bases in between. This CDR3 has 14 amino acids. Germline loops: CDR1 KGHSH, CDR2 LQKENI. The CDR3 coding sequence is TGTGCCAGCTCACTTTCGACAGTTAACTATGGCTACACCTTC. It specifies CASSLSTVNYGYTF. Full variable domain (outside the CDR3, taken from reference TRBV18 and TRBJ1-2): NAGVMQNPRHLVRRRGQEARLRCSPMKGHSHVYWYRQLPEEGLKFMVYLQKENIIDESGMPKERFSAEFPKEGPSILRIQQVVRGDSAAYFCASSLSTVNYGYTFGSGTRLTVV.